Listed here is a single TCR beta chain. Antigen unknown. This specimen comes from a study of glioma-infiltrating T cells after dendritic cell vaccination. Looking at the study overall: Glioblastoma patients came from Phase I and II dendritic cell vaccination trials. Dendritic cell vaccine was injected intradermally three times, biweekly. Notes on the study in general: Complete blood and tumor specimen sets were limited to few patients.

TCRdb's table, derived via immunoSEQ multiplex PCR, lists solely in-frame clones and lacks some. The data hold tens of thousands of clones, with about 90% observed a single time. CDR3 length: 14 amino acids. CDR1 is SGHDT, CDR2 YYEEEE, per germline. V gave up 3 bases and J gave up 9 bases, with 16 bases separating them. The sample here was blood, taken before dendritic cell vaccination. The V gene is TRBV5-6, the J gene TRBJ2-1; possibly TRBD1 for D (6 bases). This receptor was identified in a human donor with glioblastoma. CDR3 in DNA: TGTGCCAGCAGCTCGGGACCCCTACAGGGTGAGCAGTTCTTC. Amino acid sequence: CASSSGPLQGEQFF.